The 17 T cell receptor beta chains in this list originate from one sample, sequenced in a study of response to subunit inactivated influenza vaccine (dated by TCRdb to 2016 to 2019). The library was prepared using RT-PCR. The instrument given in TCRdb is Illumina HiSeq 2500. TCRdb trimmed public reads at Q25 via fastp, called clones via MiXCR and kept in-frame beta chains. For every CDR3 protein sequence, its rows merge into one entry that carries the most common genes and DNA. Within this sample are hundreds of thousands of distinct CDR3 sequences, with roughly 14% of them counted one time only. The ten largest clones represent around 10% of the sample. The specimen comprised PBMCs from blood, sampled less than 13 days after vaccination. The source of these receptors is a man aged 50 or older who received an inactivated influenza vaccine. Donor details come from another sample of the same person, matched by shared clones.

This clonotype turned up a few times. The chain joins TRBV7-9 to TRBJ2-1; D not resolved. The CDR3 covers 12 residues. V lost 1 base to trimming and J lost 9 bases, with 7 bases between them. The V gene's germline CDR1 is SEHNR and CDR2 FQNEAQ (reference sequence). The CDR3, as DNA: TGTGCCAGCAGCTTAGGCCCTCTTGAGCAGTTCTTC. Its protein is CASSLGPLEQFF.

CDR3 sequence (DNA): TGTGCCAGTAGTCCCAGGCGGGGGGAGCAGTACTTC. It specifies CASSPRRGEQYF. This chain connects TRBV19 to TRBJ2-7; 7 bases agree with TRBD2. In germline, CDR1 is LNHDA, CDR2 SQIVND (reference sequence). The CDR3 length is 12 residues. J was trimmed by 7 bases and V by 5 bases; bases with no gene match: 5.

This clonotype was counted only a few times. The rearrangement links TRBV7-9 to TRBJ2-5; 9 positions match TRBD2. CDR3 length: 17 amino acids. V lost 2 bases to trimming and J lost 5 bases; unmatched junction nucleotides: 12. Germline CDR1 reads SEHNR; CDR2 reads FQNEAQ (reference sequence). In DNA form, the CDR3 reads TGTGCCAGCAGCTTAACAAAATCGGGACTAGCCGGGGAGACCCAGTACTTC. The encoded protein is CASSLTKSGLAGETQYF.

The chain couples TRBV4-2 to TRBJ2-1; the D gene could be TRBD1 or TRBD2 (5 bases each). Germline CDR1 and CDR2: LGHNA and YNFKEQ. With 4 bases removed from V and 3 bases from J, the gap between germline ends came to 10 bases. The length of the CDR3 is 14 residues. The CDR3 region is CASSPGDDYNEQFF. DNA of the CDR3: TGTGCCAGCAGCCCTGGGGACGACTACAATGAGCAGTTCTTC.

This clonotype turned up a few times. The gene calls are TRBV6-2 or TRBV6-3 and TRBJ1-2; 10 nucleotides line up with TRBD1. The CDR3 is 15 residues long. CDR1 is MNHEY and CDR2 is SVGEGT in the germline V gene. Unmatched junction bases numbered 11, after V lost 6 bases and J lost 7 bases. In DNA, the CDR3 is TGTGCCAGCAGAAACCCGGGACAGGGGCTTGGTGGCTACACCTTC. This codes for CASRNPGQGLGGYTF.

This clonotype was seen only a few times. The chain couples TRBV12-3 or TRBV12-4 to TRBJ1-1; no reliable D call. The length of the CDR3 is 15 residues. V lost 6 bases, J lost 1 base, and 15 bases lay in between. This CDR3 reads CASRGGRIRNTEAFF. Written as DNA, the CDR3 is TGTGCCAGCAGGGGCGGTCGGATAAGGAACACTGAAGCTTTCTTT.

This clonotype has a handful of counts. The V and J genes are TRBV2 and TRBJ2-7; a weak D match, TRBD2 (6 bases). The CDR3 is 14 amino acids. V was trimmed by 8 bases and J by 4 bases, leaving 18 bases between them. Germline CDR1 and CDR2: SNHLY and FYNNEI. CDR3 sequence reads: CASRTLGGEYEQYF. The CDR3 DNA sequence: TGTGCCAGCCGTACTCTGGGCGGGGAGTACGAGCAGTACTTC.

The chain is built from TRBV5-1 and TRBJ2-7; D is uncertain. V was shortened by 0 bases and J by 1 base, with 5 bases between the two germline ends. Germline V lookup: CDR1 SGHRS, CDR2 YFSETQ. The CDR3 totals 13 residues. This CDR3 is CASSLEWSYEQYF. In DNA, the CDR3 is TGCGCCAGCAGCTTGGAGTGGTCCTACGAGCAGTACTTC.

In this sample, this clonotype turned up a few times. The rearrangement links TRBV6-1 to TRBJ1-5; D remains ambiguous. V was trimmed by 0 bases and J by 1 base, leaving 4 bases between them. Per the germline V gene, CDR1 is MNHNS and CDR2 is SASEGT. The CDR3 runs 14 residues. The CDR3 loop is CASSEASSNQPQHF. The CDR3 region has the DNA TGTGCCAGCAGTGAAGCAAGCAGCAATCAGCCCCAGCATTTT.

A few counts support this clonotype. This sequence joins TRBV11-2 and TRBJ2-5; D gene uncertain. This CDR3 comprises 16 residues. V dropped 1 base and J dropped 0 bases, with 12 bases sitting between them. From germline, CDR1 is SGHAT and CDR2 FQNNGV. DNA for the CDR3: TGTGCCAGCAGCTTAGGGTTTCCGGCAAACCAAGAGACCCAGTACTTC. Translation gives CASSLGFPANQETQYF.

The V gene is TRBV20-1, the J gene TRBJ2-2; D is ambiguous. This CDR3 has 16 amino acids. The V end was cut by 0 bases, the J end by 0 bases, with 11 bases between. Germline V CDR1 and CDR2: DFQATT, SNEGSKA (reference sequence). The CDR3 DNA reads TGCAGTGCTAGAGATCTGGAACACGCGAACACCGGGGAGCTGTTTTTT. Encoded protein: CSARDLEHANTGELFF.

The chain recombines TRBV3-1 with TRBJ1-3; 7 bases agree with TRBD1. This CDR3 is 16 amino acids long. Germline V gene lookup returns CDR1 LGHDT and CDR2 YNNKEL (reference sequence). The junction had 5 bases not matched to a gene; V was cut back by 1 base and J by 2 bases. Written as DNA, the CDR3 is TGTGCCAGCAGCCAAGTGTACAGGGGTGCTGGAAACACCATATATTTT. Translation gives CASSQVYRGAGNTIYF.

This clonotype was observed a few times. J is TRBJ2-5 and V is TRBV6-5; 8 bases align to TRBD1. V gave up 2 bases and J gave up 5 bases; unmatched junction bases: 4. CDR3 length equals 14 residues. Germline-derived CDR1 and CDR2 are MNHEY and SVGAGI. CDR3 loop: CASSYIRGLETQYF. CDR3 DNA: TGTGCCAGCAGTTACATCAGGGGGCTGGAGACCCAGTACTTC.

The chain employs TRBV10-3 and TRBJ1-2; no clear D gene. Trimming removed 3 bases at V and 4 bases at J, with 6 bases between. The length of the CDR3 is 12 residues. Germline V CDR1 and CDR2: ENHRY, SYGVKD. The CDR3: CAISDYSYGYTF. The CDR3 DNA sequence: TGTGCCATCAGTGATTACAGCTATGGCTACACCTTC.

In its sample, this clonotype was seen once. A junction end diverges from the germline sequence, so it may reflect a read error. The chain employs TRBV7-8 and TRBJ2-1; 8 bases align to TRBD2. The CDR3 has 12 residues. Looked up from germline, CDR1 is SGHVS and CDR2 is FQNEAQ. The CDR3 sequence: CASSLGGPGGLF. Written as DNA, the CDR3 is TGTGCCAGCAGCTTAGGGGGACCGGGGGGGCTCTTC.

J is TRBJ2-5 and V is TRBV5-1, with a weak D call TRBD2 (6 bases). The germline V gene has CDR1 SGHRS and CDR2 YFSETQ. With 6 bases removed from V and 0 bases from J, the gap between germline ends came to 12 bases. The CDR3 consists of 14 residues. The CDR3 region is CASKGGVDQETQYF. The CDR3 region has the DNA TGCGCCAGCAAGGGCGGGGTCGACCAAGAGACCCAGTACTTC.

This rearrangement joins TRBV27 to TRBJ2-1; 14 nucleotides match TRBD2. J was trimmed by 6 bases and V by 2 bases; bases with no gene match: 3. The CDR3 is made up of 16 amino acids. CDR1 is MNHEY and CDR2 is SMNVEV in the germline V gene (reference sequence). The CDR3, as DNA: TGTGCCAGCAGTTTAGGGACTAGCGGGGGACCCAATGAGCAGTTCTTC. Translation: CASSLGTSGGPNEQFF.